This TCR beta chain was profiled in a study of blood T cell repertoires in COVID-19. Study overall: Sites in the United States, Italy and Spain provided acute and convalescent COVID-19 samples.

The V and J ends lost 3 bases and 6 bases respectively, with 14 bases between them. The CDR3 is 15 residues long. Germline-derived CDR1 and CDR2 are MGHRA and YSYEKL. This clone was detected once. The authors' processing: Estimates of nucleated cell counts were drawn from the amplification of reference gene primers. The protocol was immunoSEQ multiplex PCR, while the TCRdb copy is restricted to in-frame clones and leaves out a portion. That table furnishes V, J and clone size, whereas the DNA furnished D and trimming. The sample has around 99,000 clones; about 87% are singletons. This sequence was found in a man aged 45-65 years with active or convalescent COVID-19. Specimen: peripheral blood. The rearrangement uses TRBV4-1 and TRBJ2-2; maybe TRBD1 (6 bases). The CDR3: CASSQGTRVAGELFF. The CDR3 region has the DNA TGCGCCAGCAGCCAGGGGACACGGGTGGCCGGGGAGCTGTTTTTT.